The 8 T cell receptor beta chains below were found in one sample sequenced in a study of a mutant IDH1 vaccine in newly diagnosed glioma. Sequenced by immunoSEQ multiplex PCR; TCRdb stores in-frame clones only, minus some. The repertoire consists of 59,000 or so clones, with 75% to 95% occurring once and the leading ten covering 2.5% to 3%. Time point indicated: baseline, week 1 (first vaccination visit). Treatment in this sample: pre-vaccination baseline after standard-of-care therapy. The sequencing used PBMCs, collected from a glioma patient treated with radiotherapy, temozolomide or both. These receptors all stem from a man in his fifties or sixties with glioma.

The chain recombines TRBV5-5 with TRBJ1-1, with a weak D call TRBD1 (6 bases). Trimming took 3 bases from V and 5 from J, leaving 17 bases between them. The CDR3 is 15 residues long. From germline, CDR1 is SGHKS and CDR2 YYEKEE (reference sequence). This CDR3 is CASSSVGGSSTEAFF. CDR3 nucleotides: TGTGCCAGCAGCTCAGTAGGGGGGTCGAGTACTGAAGCTTTCTTT.

This chain uses TRBV6-6 with TRBJ2-7, with D unresolved. V was pared by 6 bases and J by 3 bases, with 3 bases between. The CDR3 covers 10 residues. Germline CDR1 and CDR2: MNHNY and SVGAGI (reference sequence). CDR3 coding DNA: TGTGCCAGCAGGGACTACGAGCAGTACTTC. This gives the protein CASRDYEQYF.

The chain is built from TRBV27 and TRBJ2-1; 7 nucleotides align to TRBD1. J lost 3 bases, V lost 7 bases, and 6 bases had no gene match. Germline V gene lookup returns CDR1 MNHEY and CDR2 SMNVEV (reference sequence). CDR3 length equals 14 residues. CDR3 DNA: TGTGCCAGCACCTCCGGGACAGTCTACAATGAGCAGTTCTTC. Protein sequence: CASTSGTVYNEQFF.

V is TRBV30 and J is TRBJ2-7; unclear D gene. The V gene lost 1 base and the J gene lost 2 bases, with 6 bases spanning the gap. This CDR3 contains 12 residues. Looked up from germline, CDR1 is GTSNPN and CDR2 is SVGIG (reference sequence). DNA for the CDR3: TGTGCCTGGAGTGGGCTGACCTACGAGCAGTACTTC. It specifies CAWSGLTYEQYF.

V gene TRBV6-1 combines with J gene TRBJ1-3; D unclear. Germline CDR1 and CDR2: MNHNS and SASEGT. With 8 bases removed from V and 0 bases from J, the gap between germline ends came to 11 bases. The CDR3 loop spans 14 amino acids. The DNA for the CDR3 is TGTGCCAGCGTTCAGGATTACTCTGGAAACACCATATATTTT. It specifies CASVQDYSGNTIYF.

This chain joins TRBV7-6 and TRBJ1-1; D possibly corresponds to TRBD1 (5 bases). The CDR3 spans 14 residues. CDR1 is SGHVS, CDR2 FNYEAQ, per germline. V lost 5 bases and J 1 base, leaving 11 bases between the germline ends. For the CDR3, the DNA is TGTGCCAGCAGCGCGGGACTCAGGAACACTGAAGCTTTCTTT. Translated: CASSAGLRNTEAFF. Full variable domain (outside the CDR3, taken from reference TRBV7-6 and TRBJ1-1): GAGVSQSPRYKVTKRGQDVALRCDPISGHVSLYWYRQALGQGPEFLTYFNYEAQQDKSGLPNDRFSAERPEGSISTLTIQRTEQRDSAMYRCASSAGLRNTEAFFGQGTRLTVV.

This clone was seen a handful of times. The genes are TRBV19 and TRBJ2-5; 14 nucleotides line up with TRBD2. V lost 10 bases, J lost 4 bases, and 11 bases stayed unmatched. Looked up from germline, CDR1 is LNHDA and CDR2 is SQIVND (reference sequence). The CDR3 length is 16 residues. CDR3 bases: TGTGCCACCGCAAAGACTAGCGGGAGGGCCGGAGAGACCCAGTACTTC. This codes for CATAKTSGRAGETQYF.

The chain joins TRBV29-1 to TRBJ2-7; 7 bases line up with TRBD2. CDR3 size: 13 residues. The junction had 6 bases not matched to a gene; V was cut back by 7 bases and J by 0 bases. Germline V gene lookup returns CDR1 SQVTM and CDR2 ANQGSEA. CDR3: CSGGGRSSYEQYF. In DNA form, the CDR3 reads TGCAGCGGGGGGGGACGGAGCTCCTACGAGCAGTACTTC.